This T cell receptor beta chain was recorded in a study of T cell changes during pregnancy in multiple sclerosis. Per the germline V gene, CDR1 is LGHNA and CDR2 is YNFKEQ. The length of the CDR3 is 12 residues. V lost 1 base to trimming and J lost 6 bases, with 7 bases between them. Produced via immunoSEQ multiplex PCR; TCRdb's table is partial and in-frame only. The table records approximately 53,000 clones, about nine tenths of them present only once. This TCR was recovered from a female donor in good health, enrolled as a control in a pregnancy study. Material: CD4+ T cells from peripheral blood mononuclear cells, obtained after pregnancy. The chain carries TRBV4-2 and TRBJ2-7; no clear D gene. CDR3 nucleotide sequence: TGTGCCAGCAGCCAAGGGGCTTTCGAGCAGTACTTC. Its protein is CASSQGAFEQYF.